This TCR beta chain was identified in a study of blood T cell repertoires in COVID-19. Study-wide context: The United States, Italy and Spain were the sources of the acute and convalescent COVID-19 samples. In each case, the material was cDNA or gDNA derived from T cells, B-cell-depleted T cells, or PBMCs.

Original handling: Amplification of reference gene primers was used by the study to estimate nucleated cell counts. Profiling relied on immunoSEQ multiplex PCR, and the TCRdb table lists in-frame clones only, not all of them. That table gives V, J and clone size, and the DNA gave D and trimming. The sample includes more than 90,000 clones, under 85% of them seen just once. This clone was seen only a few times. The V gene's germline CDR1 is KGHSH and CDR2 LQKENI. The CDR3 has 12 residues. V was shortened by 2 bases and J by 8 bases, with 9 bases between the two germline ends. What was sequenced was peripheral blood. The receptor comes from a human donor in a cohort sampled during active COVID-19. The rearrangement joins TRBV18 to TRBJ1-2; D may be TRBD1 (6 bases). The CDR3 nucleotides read TGTGCCAGCTCACCAGGACAGTCCGGCTACACCTTC. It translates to CASSPGQSGYTF. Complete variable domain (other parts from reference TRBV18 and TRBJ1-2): NAGVMQNPRHLVRRRGQEARLRCSPMKGHSHVYWYRQLPEEGLKFMVYLQKENIIDESGMPKERFSAEFPKEGPSILRIQQVVRGDSAAYFCASSPGQSGYTFGSGTRLTVV.